These T cell receptor beta chains were read from a single sample in a study of molecular identifiers for immune sequencing clone quantification. MiXCR was run by TCRdb on the PCR reads, yielding one entry per CDR3 protein. The table has approximately 500,000 distinct CDR3 sequences, 20% to 25% seen once. Sequences were obtained from naive CD8+ T cells from blood, with Jurkat cell RNA spiked in. Source of these receptors: a human donor in good health. Some libraries in this study had Jurkat cell RNA spiked in. The CDR3 runs from the conserved cysteine through the conserved F or W. D genes are given only for firm matches. Size tells how often a clone was seen (once, few, many) or the class of an expanded clone, and some rows leave it out.

J	V	D	size	CDR3	DNA
TRBJ2-7	TRBV5-4	-	-	CASSIGPYEQYF	TGTGCCAGCAGCATCGGACCTTACGAGCAGTACTTC
TRBJ2-1	TRBV4-1	-	many	CASSPLTSEQFF	TGCGCCAGCAGCCCGCTGACTTCGGAGCAGTTCTTC
TRBJ2-7	TRBV4-3	TRBD2	-	CASSQTSGGAGDEQYF	TGCGCCAGCAGCCAGACTAGCGGGGGGGCTGGAGACGAGCAGTACTTC
TRBJ2-2	TRBV27	-	many	CASSLLAGIGAGELFF	TGTGCCAGCAGTTTATTAGCCGGGATAGGGGCCGGGGAGCTGTTTTTT
TRBJ2-7	TRBV28	-	few	CASSPPYRRGGKGSSYEQYF	TGTGCCAGCAGCCCCCCATATAGGAGGGGAGGCAAGGGGAGCTCCTACGAGCAGTACTTC
TRBJ2-7	TRBV6-1	-	-	CASGGRVSYEQYF	TGTGCCTCGGGGGGCAGGGTATCCTACGAGCAGTACTTC
TRBJ1-1	TRBV7-9	-	-	CASSYAGTLNTEAFF	TGTGCCAGCAGCTACGCCGGGACACTGAACACTGAAGCTTTCTTT
TRBJ2-2	TRBV6-5	TRBD1	-	CASSSSGGKTGELFF	TGTGCCAGCAGTTCCTCAGGGGGTAAAACCGGGGAGCTGTTTTTT
TRBJ2-3	TRBV27	-	few	CATYVRGLTELQDTQYF	TGTGCCACATACGTCCGGGGACTGACAGAACTACAAGATACGCAGTATTTT
TRBJ1-5	TRBV7-9	-	many	CASGSLNQPQHF	TGTGCCAGCGGGAGCCTTAATCAGCCCCAGCATTTT
TRBJ2-3	TRBV12-3/TRBV12-4	-	many	CASSSRDTQYF	TGTGCCAGCAGCTCCAGGGATACGCAGTATTTT
TRBJ2-5	TRBV24-1	-	few	CATSAGYQETQYF	TGTGCCACCAGTGCCGGTTACCAAGAGACCCAGTACTTC
TRBJ2-3	TRBV9	TRBD1	many	CASSVGQGGVADTQYF	TGTGCCAGCAGCGTAGGACAGGGGGGGGTCGCAGATACGCAGTATTTT
TRBJ2-3	TRBV30	-	many	CAWKSVGSTDTQYF	TGTGCCTGGAAAAGCGTCGGGAGTACAGATACGCAGTATTTT
TRBJ1-1	TRBV18	-	many	CASSRSGEAFF	TGTGCCAGCTCAAGAAGTGGTGAAGCTTTCTTT
TRBJ1-2	TRBV19	-	many	CASSNGVTDYGYTF	TGTGCCAGTAGTAATGGCGTCACAGACTATGGCTACACCTTC
TRBJ2-7	TRBV20-1	-	few	CSARGVGVYEQYF	TGCAGTGCTAGAGGGGTAGGGGTATACGAGCAGTACTTC
TRBJ2-7	TRBV5-6	-	many	CASSLAALLEQYF	TGTGCCAGCAGCTTGGCGGCACTCCTCGAGCAGTACTTC
TRBJ2-7	TRBV4-1	TRBD1	-	CASSQGDRGLSYEQYF	TGCGCCAGCAGCCAAGGGGACAGGGGGCTCTCCTACGAGCAGTACTTC
TRBJ1-1	TRBV20-1	-	many	CSAPGENTEAFF	TGCAGTGCTCCTGGGGAGAACACTGAAGCTTTCTTT
TRBJ2-2	TRBV9	-	-	CASSVYNTGELFF	TGTGCCAGCAGCGTATATAACACCGGGGAGCTGTTTTTT
TRBJ1-5	TRBV30	TRBD1	many	CAWSFGQGINQPQHF	TGTGCCTGGAGTTTTGGACAGGGGATCAATCAGCCCCAGCATTTT
TRBJ2-5	TRBV6-2/TRBV6-3	-	-	CANSKQGFKTQYF	TGTGCCAACAGTAAACAGGGTTTTAAGACCCAGTACTTC
TRBJ1-1	TRBV7-6	-	many	CASSPQGPGWTEAFF	TGTGCCAGCAGCCCCCAAGGTCCCGGGTGGACTGAAGCTTTCTTT
TRBJ2-7	TRBV6-5	TRBD2	-	CASSYSRLAGAGEQYF	TGTGCCAGCAGTTACTCCCGACTAGCGGGGGCGGGTGAGCAGTACTTC